The 30 T cell receptor beta chains below were found in one sample sequenced in a study of monozygotic twins with inflammatory bowel disease (dated by TCRdb to about 2019). Library preparation used 5' RACE. Sequencing relied on an Illumina HiSeq 2500. TCRdb reprocessed the reads, and each CDR3 protein sequence is entered once, without DNA. This sample's listing comprises about 210,000 distinct CDR3 sequences. Of the sample, approximately 1.5% falls within the top ten clones. The sample consisted of blood. The source is a human donor with ulcerative colitis or Crohn's disease, or a healthy co-twin of an affected twin (not recorded which).

The rearrangement uses TRBV15 and TRBJ1-2; TCRdb returns TRBD1, unconfirmable since there is no DNA. The CDR3 spans 13 residues. Germline V gene sequence: CDR1 LNHNV, CDR2 YYDKDF (reference sequence). The CDR3 sequence: CATSADRALGYTF.

The V and J genes are TRBV20-1 and TRBJ2-1. CDR1 is DFQATT and CDR2 is SNEGSKA in the germline V gene (reference sequence). The CDR3 has 13 residues. The CDR3 loop is CSAIKDKYNEQFF.

V gene TRBV12-3 or TRBV12-4 combines with J gene TRBJ1-6. The CDR3 is made up of 13 amino acids. CDR3 sequence: CASRTGRGSPLHF.

The chain joins TRBV11-2 to TRBJ2-7; TCRdb proposes TRBD1, but this gene call is untestable without DNA. Germline CDR1 is SGHAT and CDR2 is FQNNGV. CDR3 length: 14 amino acids. The CDR3: CASSLGTGEYEQYF.

The chain combines TRBV5-6 with TRBJ2-6; TCRdb's D call, TRBD2, is unchecked because there is no DNA. The V gene's germline CDR1 is SGHDT and CDR2 YYEEEE. This CDR3 has 19 residues. The CDR3 sequence is CASSLGFGSSLSGANVLTF.

The genes are TRBV5-6 and TRBJ2-5. The CDR3 is 11 amino acids. Germline assignment: CDR1 SGHDT and CDR2 YYEEEE. CDR3 loop: CASSLGKTQYF. The entire variable domain, with the rest obtained from reference TRBV5-6 and TRBJ2-5, is as follows: DAGVTQSPTHLIKTRGQQVTLRCSPKSGHDTVSWYQQALGQGPQFIFQYYEEEERQRGNFPDRFSGHQFPNYSSELNVNALLLGDSALYLCASSLGKTQYFGPGTRLLVL.

V is TRBV4-1 and J is TRBJ2-1; TCRdb names TRBD2, which stays unverified in the absence of DNA. Per germline, CDR1 MGHRA and CDR2 YSYEKL. The CDR3 totals 16 residues. The CDR3 sequence is CASSQEGTSMANEQFF.

The rearrangement uses TRBV12-3 or TRBV12-4 and TRBJ2-1; TCRdb calls TRBD2, which cannot be checked without DNA. This CDR3 is built from 14 residues. The CDR3 region is CASSWTSGGTPPFF.

V gene TRBV12-3 or TRBV12-4 combines with J gene TRBJ2-5; TCRdb's D call, TRBD1, is unchecked because there is no DNA. The CDR3 has 17 residues. CDR3 residues: CASSEPTGPMSQETQYF.

This chain joins TRBV9 and TRBJ2-3; lacking DNA, the TRBD1 call made by TCRdb goes unchecked. The CDR3 covers 15 residues. The germline V gene encodes CDR1 SGDLS and CDR2 YYNGEE. The CDR3 loop reads CASSVVTGSTDTQYF. Combining the CDR3 with reference TRBV9 and TRBJ2-3 gives the whole variable domain DSGVTQTPKHLITATGQRVTLRCSPRSGDLSVYWYQQSLDQGLQFLIQYYNGEERAKGNILERFSAQQFPDLHSELNLSSLELGDSALYFCASSVVTGSTDTQYFGPGTRLTVL.

The chain has TRBV10-3 and TRBJ2-1; TCRdb's D gene call, TRBD1, goes unchecked for lack of DNA. Germline lookup yields CDR1 ENHRY and CDR2 SYGVKD. There are 14 residues in the CDR3. The CDR3 is CAISEFRGRDEQFF.

This rearrangement joins TRBV5-1 to TRBJ2-2; TCRdb returns TRBD1, unconfirmable since there is no DNA. The CDR3 consists of 16 residues. Per the germline V gene, CDR1 is SGHRS and CDR2 is YFSETQ. CDR3 sequence: CASSGGGALNTGEQFF. Supplemented by reference TRBV5-1 and TRBJ2-2, the full variable domain reads KAGVTQTPRYLIKTRGQQVTLSCSPISGHRSVSWYQQTPGQGLQFLFEYFSETQRNKGNFPGRFSGRQFSNSRSEMNVSTLELGDSALYLCASSGGGALNTGEQFFGEGSRLTVL.

This rearrangement joins TRBV5-1 to TRBJ1-1; the D call from TCRdb, TRBD1, cannot be confirmed without DNA. CDR3 length equals 15 residues. In germline, CDR1 is SGHRS, CDR2 YFSETQ. This CDR3 is CASSQAGWENTEAFF.

V is TRBV11-2 and J is TRBJ2-5; TCRdb names TRBD1, which stays unverified in the absence of DNA. CDR3 size: 15 residues. The germline CDR1 and CDR2 sequences are SGHAT and FQNNGV. CDR3 amino acids: CASSSTNRGQETQYF.

The chain uses TRBV5-1 and TRBJ2-1. This CDR3 spans 14 amino acids. Germline CDR1 and CDR2: SGHRS and YFSETQ. This CDR3 reads CASSVGYTGNEQFF.

V gene TRBV5-1 combines with J gene TRBJ2-1; TCRdb lists TRBD2, though no DNA is available to test this call. The germline V gene encodes CDR1 SGHRS and CDR2 YFSETQ. The CDR3 covers 14 residues. CDR3 region: CASSPSWVTNEQFF.

V usage is TRBV12-3 or TRBV12-4 and J usage is TRBJ2-3; TCRdb picks TRBD1, but there is no DNA to check that call. The CDR3 extends over 15 amino acids. CDR3 region: CASSSGTGLTDTQYF.

This rearrangement joins TRBV15 to TRBJ2-5. Germline CDR1 is LNHNV and CDR2 is YYDKDF (reference sequence). The CDR3 sequence is 14 residues long. This chain's CDR3 is CATSRDLSVETQYF.

This chain joins TRBV6-2 or TRBV6-3 and TRBJ2-7; TCRdb's assignment of TRBD2 cannot be checked, as there is no DNA. Per germline, CDR1 MNHEY and CDR2 SVGEGT. The CDR3 consists of 15 residues. CDR3 protein: CASSYPSGSLGEQYF.

The chain couples TRBV27 to TRBJ1-6; the D call of TRBD1 rests on TCRdb alone, since no DNA is present to check it. From germline, CDR1 is MNHEY and CDR2 SMNVEV (reference sequence). The CDR3 extends over 20 amino acids. The CDR3 region is CASRSVYGQGLGKLWSPLHF.

The chain links TRBV5-6 to TRBJ2-3; with no DNA, the TCRdb D assignment of TRBD1 cannot be verified. Germline V gene lookup returns CDR1 SGHDT and CDR2 YYEEEE. CDR3 size: 13 residues. CDR3 sequence: CASSPRGGDTQYF.

The chain has TRBV12-3 or TRBV12-4 and TRBJ2-2; the TRBD1 assignment by TCRdb is unverifiable without DNA. The CDR3 spans 16 residues. CDR3 region: CASTPWGRANTGELFF.

V usage is TRBV20-1 and J usage is TRBJ2-3; the D call from TCRdb, TRBD2, cannot be confirmed without DNA. CDR1 is DFQATT, CDR2 SNEGSKA, per germline (reference sequence). The CDR3 sequence is 16 residues long. CDR3 amino acids: CSARAWTSGDTDTQYF.

The V and J genes are TRBV6-1 and TRBJ2-5; TCRdb outputs TRBD1, but without DNA this stays unchecked. Germline V gene lookup returns CDR1 MNHNS and CDR2 SASEGT. The CDR3 spans 15 residues. The CDR3 protein is CASSAWVQGQETQYF.

The rearrangement joins TRBV20-1 to TRBJ1-2; TCRdb reports TRBD1, a call that lacks DNA to check it against. The CDR3 is 14 residues long. Germline V gene data show CDR1 as DFQATT and CDR2 as SNEGSKA (reference sequence). The CDR3 reads CSANRDGSNYGYTF.

The V and J genes are TRBV2 and TRBJ1-5; TCRdb selects TRBD1, and the lack of DNA leaves this call unchecked. Germline CDR1 is SNHLY and CDR2 is FYNNEI. CDR3 size: 11 residues. CDR3 in amino acids: CASSESGQKHF. The complete variable domain, with remaining parts taken from reference TRBV2 and TRBJ1-5, reads EPEVTQTPSHQVTQMGQEVILRCVPISNHLYFYWYRQILGQKVEFLVSFYNNEISEKSEIFDDQFSVERPDGSNFTLKIRSTKLEDSAMYFCASSESGQKHFGDGTRLSIL.

This rearrangement joins TRBV18 to TRBJ2-3. The CDR3 is 13 amino acids. Per germline, CDR1 KGHSH and CDR2 LQKENI. The CDR3 loop reads CASSPRAVDTQYF.

The chain has TRBV18 and TRBJ1-3. This CDR3 has 16 residues. Germline V gene sequence: CDR1 KGHSH, CDR2 LQKENI. The CDR3 loop reads CASSRLGQGSGNTIYF.

This chain joins TRBV20-1 and TRBJ2-3; there is no DNA to check the TCRdb D call of TRBD2. CDR3 length: 15 amino acids. Germline CDR1 is DFQATT and CDR2 is SNEGSKA (reference sequence). This CDR3 reads CSALNSGGRADTQYF.

This chain joins TRBV4-2 and TRBJ2-7. This CDR3 contains 14 residues. CDR1 and CDR2 from the germline V gene are LGHNA and YNFKEQ. The chain's CDR3 is CASSQGSPTYEQYF.